This is a list of T cell receptor beta chains from one sample in a study of CD8 T cells in cerebrospinal fluid in Alzheimer's disease. After re-calling the 10x single-cell sequencing reads, TCRdb lists one entry per CDR3 protein, DNA absent. The sample spans some 600 distinct CDR3 sequences; the ten largest clones claim over 9.5%. Input material: cerebrospinal fluid. The receptors shown here come from a human donor with Parkinson's disease. Each CDR3 is given with its conserved first and last residue. Each record gives: clone size, J gene, V gene, CDR3 protein. Expanded clones get a size class; other rows say once, few or many, or leave the size out.

medium-sized | TRBJ2-7 | TRBV3-1 | CASSQGSGPRGEQYF
. | TRBJ1-5 | TRBV28 | CASSFGSRGGNQPQHF
medium-sized | TRBJ2-2 | TRBV28 | CANRATNTGELFF
large | TRBJ2-1 | TRBV19 | CASSMTSGSYNEQFF
medium-sized | TRBJ2-7 | TRBV5-6 | CASSPAVQTPEQYF
large | TRBJ2-1 | TRBV6-5 | CASSYVRGNEQFF
large | TRBJ2-6 | TRBV6-2/TRBV6-3 | CASTYSGANVLTF
medium-sized | TRBJ1-1 | TRBV5-1 | CASSLDGMWNTEAFF
large | TRBJ2-3 | TRBV6-6 | CASRRTGLSTDTQYF
. | TRBJ1-1 | TRBV5-1 | CASSEQGASTEAFF
large | TRBJ1-1 | TRBV11-1 | CASSHSGTGNTEAFF
medium-sized | TRBJ2-3 | TRBV27 | CASSLFATSGRLTDTQYF
medium-sized | TRBJ2-3 | TRBV20-1 | CSANNVQVGTDTQYF
large | TRBJ1-1 | TRBV9 | CASSALDLTNTEAFF
medium-sized | TRBJ2-5 | TRBV7-9 | CASSPHTGTGGQETQYF
large | TRBJ2-1 | TRBV20-1 | CSAREAHSSGEQFF
medium-sized | TRBJ1-5 | TRBV7-6 | CASSDGTRGANQPQHF
medium-sized | TRBJ2-3 | TRBV20-1 | CSAQRGAGGTDTQYF
large | TRBJ1-1 | TRBV21-1 | CASSTGAGPMNTEAFF
large | TRBJ2-6 | TRBV20-1 | CSAPRGGSGANVLTF
large | TRBJ2-3 | TRBV5-1 | CASSLARAGEADTQYF
medium-sized | TRBJ1-2 | TRBV5-4 | CASTKSMGTGYGYTF
large | TRBJ1-3 | TRBV4-1 | CASSPKSSGNTIYF
medium-sized | TRBJ1-2 | TRBV5-4 | CASSSPTGGSNYGYTF
medium-sized | TRBJ2-7 | TRBV2 | CASRNQAGGPHEQYF
large | TRBJ2-7 | TRBV20-1 | CSAPPGGQGSYEQYF
large | TRBJ1-6 | TRBV6-2/TRBV6-3 | CASSSSPDRNSPLHF
large | TRBJ1-1 | TRBV28 | CASSLYLRRGTENTEAFF
medium-sized | TRBJ1-1 | TRBV12-3/TRBV12-4 | CASRDRERSTEAFF
large | TRBJ2-5 | TRBV20-1 | CSARDQTISAPETQYF
medium-sized | TRBJ1-4 | TRBV19 | CASTLGGTNEKLFF
large | TRBJ2-7 | TRBV24-1 | CATSDISERGGYEQYF
large | TRBJ1-6 | TRBV6-5 | CASSSQGMDSPLHF
large | TRBJ1-2 | TRBV7-2 | CASSPGQAYGYTF
. | TRBJ2-7 | TRBV6-1 | CASLRLGSYEQYF
medium-sized | TRBJ1-1 | TRBV19 | CASAADRGEDTEAFF
large | TRBJ2-7 | TRBV7-2 | CASSGTFSYEQYF
large | TRBJ1-5 | TRBV20-1 | CSANGGGNQPQHF
medium-sized | TRBJ2-4 | TRBV6-2/TRBV6-3 | CASSYGGAKNIQYF
medium-sized | TRBJ2-7 | TRBV12-3/TRBV12-4 | CASSFLGRVYEQYF
. | TRBJ2-1 | TRBV5-1 | CASSLGTSGGGEQFF